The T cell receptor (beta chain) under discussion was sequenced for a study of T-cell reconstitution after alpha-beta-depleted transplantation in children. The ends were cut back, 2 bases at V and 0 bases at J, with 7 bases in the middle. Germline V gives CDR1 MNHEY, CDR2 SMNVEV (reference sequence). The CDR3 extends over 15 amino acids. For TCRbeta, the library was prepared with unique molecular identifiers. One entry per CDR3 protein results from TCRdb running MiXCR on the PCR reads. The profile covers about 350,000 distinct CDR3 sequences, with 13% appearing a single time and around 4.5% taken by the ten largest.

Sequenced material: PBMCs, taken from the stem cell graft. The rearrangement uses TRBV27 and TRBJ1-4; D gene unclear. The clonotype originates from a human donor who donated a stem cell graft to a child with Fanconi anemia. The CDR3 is CASSLRGTTNEKLFF. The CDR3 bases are TGTGCCAGCAGTTTACGTGGGACAACTAATGAAAAACTGTTTTTT.